This T cell receptor beta chain was identified during a study of T cell repertoires in cytomegalovirus infection. Study at large: Public TCR beta signatures marked donors with CMV infection and the matching HLA.

Study-level results: The study found HLA-C-restricted CMV-specific TCR beta clonotypes dominating the ex vivo response.

TCRdb recomputed calls from the reads with MiXCR, one row per CDR3 protein. Here the sample spans around 900,000 distinct CDR3 sequences, more than 25% being singletons. With respect to this clonotype: Its antigen remains unidentified.

The CDR3 has 14 amino acids. V gave up 0 bases and J gave up 7 bases, with 15 bases separating them. Germline lookup yields CDR1 DFQATT and CDR2 SNEGSKA (reference sequence). The sample was cultured CD8+ T cells from PBMCs, taken from culture after CMV antigen stimulation. The sequence was obtained from a human donor in good health (CMV status not recorded). Some clones in this sample may be carry-over from other donors' samples. J is TRBJ1-2 and V is TRBV20-1; D is possibly TRBD1 (5 bases). The CDR3: CSAREKVSGSGYTF. The CDR3 bases are TGCAGTGCTAGAGAAAAAGTTTCAGGGTCTGGCTACACCTTC.